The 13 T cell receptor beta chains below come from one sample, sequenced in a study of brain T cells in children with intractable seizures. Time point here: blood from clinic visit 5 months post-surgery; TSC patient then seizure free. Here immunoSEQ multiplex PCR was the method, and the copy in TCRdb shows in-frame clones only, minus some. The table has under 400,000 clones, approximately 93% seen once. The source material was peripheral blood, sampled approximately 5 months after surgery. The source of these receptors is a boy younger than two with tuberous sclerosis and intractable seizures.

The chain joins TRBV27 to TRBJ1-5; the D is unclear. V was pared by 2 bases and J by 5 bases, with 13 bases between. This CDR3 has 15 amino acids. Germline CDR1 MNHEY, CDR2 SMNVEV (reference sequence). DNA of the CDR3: TGTGCCAGCAGTTTAATTCCGGGCCCCGATCAGCCCCAGCATTTT. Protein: CASSLIPGPDQPQHF.

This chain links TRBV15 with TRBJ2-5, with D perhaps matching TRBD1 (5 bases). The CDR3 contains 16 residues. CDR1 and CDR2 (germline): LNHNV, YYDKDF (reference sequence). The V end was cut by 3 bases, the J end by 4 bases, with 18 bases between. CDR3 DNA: TGTGCCACCAGCAGGGACACCTTCTCGAGTCGAGAGACCCAGTACTTC. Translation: CATSRDTFSSRETQYF.

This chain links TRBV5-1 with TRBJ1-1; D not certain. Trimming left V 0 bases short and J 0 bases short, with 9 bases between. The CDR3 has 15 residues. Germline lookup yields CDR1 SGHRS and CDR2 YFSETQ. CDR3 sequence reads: CASSLESAMNTEAFF. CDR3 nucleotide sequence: TGCGCCAGCAGCTTGGAGTCCGCGATGAACACTGAAGCTTTCTTT.

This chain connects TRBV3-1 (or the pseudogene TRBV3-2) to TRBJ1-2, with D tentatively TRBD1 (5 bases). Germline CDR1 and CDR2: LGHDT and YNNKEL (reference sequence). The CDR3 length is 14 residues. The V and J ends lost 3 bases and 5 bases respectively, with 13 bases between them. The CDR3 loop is CASSHRGDSYGYTF. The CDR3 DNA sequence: TGTGCCAGCAGCCACCGAGGAGACAGTTATGGCTACACCTTC.

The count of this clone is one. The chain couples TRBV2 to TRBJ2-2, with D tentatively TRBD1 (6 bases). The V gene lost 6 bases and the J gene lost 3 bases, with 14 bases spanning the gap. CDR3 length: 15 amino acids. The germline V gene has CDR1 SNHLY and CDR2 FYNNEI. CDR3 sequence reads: CASSVQGSDTGELFF. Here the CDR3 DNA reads TGTGCCAGCAGCGTACAGGGTTCGGACACCGGGGAGCTGTTTTTT.

CDR3 loop: CASTEWSVNNEQFF. The CDR3, as DNA: TGTGCCAGCACCGAGTGGAGCGTTAACAATGAGCAGTTCTTC. This chain joins TRBV6-5 and TRBJ2-1; D unresolved. This CDR3 has 14 residues. V gave up 7 bases and J gave up 5 bases, with 15 bases separating them. Germline V CDR1 and CDR2: MNHEY, SVGAGI.

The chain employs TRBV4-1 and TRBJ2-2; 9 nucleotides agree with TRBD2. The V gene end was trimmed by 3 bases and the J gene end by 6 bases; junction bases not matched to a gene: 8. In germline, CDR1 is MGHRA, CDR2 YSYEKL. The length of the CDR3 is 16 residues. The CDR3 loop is CASSQLAGGPSGELFF. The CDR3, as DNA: TGCGCCAGCAGCCAGCTGGCGGGGGGGCCGTCCGGGGAGCTGTTTTTT.

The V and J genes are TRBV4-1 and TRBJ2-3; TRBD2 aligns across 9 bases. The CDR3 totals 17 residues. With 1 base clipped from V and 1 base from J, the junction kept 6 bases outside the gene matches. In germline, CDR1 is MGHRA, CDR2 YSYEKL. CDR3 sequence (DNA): TGCGCCAGCAGCCAAGGCGTAGCGGGAGAGGGCACAGATACGCAGTATTTT. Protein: CASSQGVAGEGTDTQYF.

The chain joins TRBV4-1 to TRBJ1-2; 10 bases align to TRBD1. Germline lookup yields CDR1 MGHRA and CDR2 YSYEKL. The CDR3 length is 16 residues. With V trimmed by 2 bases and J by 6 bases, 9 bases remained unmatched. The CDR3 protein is CASSQPTGGSKDGYTF. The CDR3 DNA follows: TGCGCCAGCAGCCAACCGACAGGGGGCTCTAAGGATGGCTACACCTTC.

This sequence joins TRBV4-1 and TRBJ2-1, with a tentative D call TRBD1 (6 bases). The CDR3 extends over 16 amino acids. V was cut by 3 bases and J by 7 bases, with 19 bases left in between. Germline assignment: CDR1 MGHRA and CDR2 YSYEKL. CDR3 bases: TGCGCCAGCAGCCAGGGACGGGCCAGGGGTGGTAATGAGCAGTTCTTC. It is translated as CASSQGRARGGNEQFF.

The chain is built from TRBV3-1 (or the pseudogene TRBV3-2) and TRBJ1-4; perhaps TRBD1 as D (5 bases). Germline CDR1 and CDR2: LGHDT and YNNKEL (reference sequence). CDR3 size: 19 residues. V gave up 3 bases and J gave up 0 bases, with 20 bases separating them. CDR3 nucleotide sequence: TGTGCCAGCAGCCAGGTGCTGGTTTTGGGACTAGCAACTAATGAAAAACTGTTTTTT. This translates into CASSQVLVLGLATNEKLFF.

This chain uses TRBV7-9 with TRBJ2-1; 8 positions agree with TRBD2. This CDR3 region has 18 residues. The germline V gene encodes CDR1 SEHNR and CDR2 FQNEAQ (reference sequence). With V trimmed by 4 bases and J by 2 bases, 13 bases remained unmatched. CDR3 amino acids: CASSSPRGSGATYNEQFF. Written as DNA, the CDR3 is TGTGCCAGCAGCTCCCCGCGGGGTAGCGGGGCCACCTACAATGAGCAGTTCTTC.

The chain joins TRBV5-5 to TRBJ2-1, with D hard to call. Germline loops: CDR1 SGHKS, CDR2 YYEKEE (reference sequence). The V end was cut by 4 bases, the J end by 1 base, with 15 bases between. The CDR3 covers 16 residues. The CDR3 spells CASSPPAALSYNEQFF. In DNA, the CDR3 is TGTGCCAGCAGCCCCCCAGCCGCGCTATCCTACAATGAGCAGTTCTTC.